This is a list of T cell receptor beta chains from one sample in a study of Graves' ophthalmopathy and Graves' hyperthyroidism. TCRdb passed the multiplex PCR reads through MiXCR, listing each CDR3 protein once. The sample lists hundreds of thousands of distinct CDR3 sequences; approximately 15% were seen once. The sequenced material came from peripheral blood. The receptors were gathered from a woman under 30 with stable Graves' hyperthyroidism. CDR3s include the opening cysteine and the closing phenylalanine or tryptophan. A D gene is named only where the DNA matches it firmly. For some rows the clone size is stated as once, few or many, or as a class when expanded; others skip it.

j_call: TRBJ1-2
clone_size: NA
v_call: TRBV20-1
d_call: TRBD1
cdr3_aa: CSALVRDRADGYTF
cdr3_nt: TGCAGTGCTCTGGTCCGGGACAGAGCGGATGGCTACACCTTC

j_call: TRBJ1-1
clone_size: many
v_call: TRBV20-1
d_call: NA
cdr3_aa: CSARNLEGNTEAFF
cdr3_nt: TGCAGTGCTAGAAACCTCGAAGGGAACACTGAAGCTTTCTTT

j_call: TRBJ2-2
clone_size: many
v_call: TRBV20-1
d_call: TRBD1
cdr3_aa: CSAPGQGGTGELFF
cdr3_nt: TGCAGTGCCCCGGGACAGGGAGGCACCGGGGAGCTGTTTTTT

j_call: TRBJ1-1
clone_size: many
v_call: TRBV27
d_call: NA
cdr3_aa: CASSSPPAGAKNTEAFF
cdr3_nt: TGTGCCAGCAGTTCACCCCCTGCAGGGGCGAAGAACACTGAAGCTTTCTTT

j_call: TRBJ1-2
clone_size: NA
v_call: TRBV12-3/TRBV12-4
d_call: NA
cdr3_aa: CASSLEGLYYGYTF
cdr3_nt: TGTGCCAGCAGTTTGGAGGGCCTTTACTATGGCTACACCTTC

j_call: TRBJ1-5
clone_size: many
v_call: TRBV12-3/TRBV12-4
d_call: NA
cdr3_aa: CASSTNLFMEPQHF
cdr3_nt: TGTGCCAGCAGCACTAACTTGTTTATGGAGCCCCAGCATTTT

j_call: TRBJ1-3
clone_size: many
v_call: TRBV20-1
d_call: NA
cdr3_aa: CSAYGESGNTIYF
cdr3_nt: TGCAGTGCATACGGGGAATCTGGAAACACCATATATTTT

j_call: TRBJ2-2
clone_size: many
v_call: TRBV11-1
d_call: TRBD1
cdr3_aa: CASSPTGGLNTGELFF
cdr3_nt: TGTGCCAGCAGCCCGACAGGGGGCCTGAACACCGGGGAGCTGTTTTTT

j_call: TRBJ1-1
clone_size: NA
v_call: TRBV7-2
d_call: NA
cdr3_aa: CASSLYGRAAEAFF
cdr3_nt: TGTGCCAGCAGCTTATACGGACGTGCGGCTGAAGCTTTCTTT

j_call: TRBJ2-7
clone_size: many
v_call: TRBV20-1
d_call: TRBD2
cdr3_aa: CSASAGRVNEQYF
cdr3_nt: TGCAGTGCTAGCGCAGGGAGGGTTAACGAGCAGTACTTC

j_call: TRBJ1-5
clone_size: many
v_call: TRBV19
d_call: NA
cdr3_aa: CASSIDAEDQPQHF
cdr3_nt: TGTGCCAGTAGTATCGACGCTGAAGACCAGCCCCAGCATTTT

j_call: TRBJ1-2
clone_size: many
v_call: TRBV2
d_call: NA
cdr3_aa: CASRSQAATYGYTF
cdr3_nt: TGTGCCAGCAGATCACAGGCAGCTACCTATGGCTACACCTTC

j_call: TRBJ2-7
clone_size: many
v_call: TRBV11-2
d_call: NA
cdr3_aa: CASSLRQVSSYEQYF
cdr3_nt: TGTGCCAGCAGCTTACGACAGGTCAGCTCCTACGAGCAGTACTTC

j_call: TRBJ2-2
clone_size: few
v_call: TRBV10-3
d_call: TRBD2
cdr3_aa: CAISESTAGGTGELFF
cdr3_nt: TGTGCCATCAGTGAGTCGACAGCGGGGGGTACCGGGGAGCTGTTTTTT

j_call: TRBJ1-2
clone_size: many
v_call: TRBV13
d_call: TRBD1
cdr3_aa: CASSLGDRGPNYGYTF
cdr3_nt: TGTGCCAGCAGCTTAGGGGACAGGGGCCCTAACTATGGCTACACCTTC

j_call: TRBJ2-3
clone_size: few
v_call: TRBV7-2
d_call: TRBD2
cdr3_aa: CASSKAGAGVGTDTQYF
cdr3_nt: TGTGCCAGCAGCAAAGCGGGGGCGGGGGTAGGCACAGATACGCAGTATTTT

j_call: TRBJ2-7
clone_size: many
v_call: TRBV7-2
d_call: NA
cdr3_aa: CASSSLGTFTYEQYF
cdr3_nt: TGTGCCAGCAGCTCCCTCGGGACGTTCACCTACGAGCAGTACTTC

j_call: TRBJ2-7
clone_size: many
v_call: TRBV19
d_call: NA
cdr3_aa: CASSPEGDEQYF
cdr3_nt: TGTGCCAGTAGTCCCGAGGGGGACGAGCAGTACTTC

j_call: TRBJ1-6
clone_size: few
v_call: TRBV7-2
d_call: NA
cdr3_aa: CASSSAPGSTPLHF
cdr3_nt: TGTGCCAGCAGCTCGGCCCCTGGCAGTACACCCCTCCACTTT

j_call: TRBJ2-7
clone_size: many
v_call: TRBV11-2
d_call: TRBD2
cdr3_aa: CASSLVPQTSVPYEQYF
cdr3_nt: TGTGCCAGCAGCTTAGTTCCCCAGACTAGCGTGCCCTACGAGCAGTACTTC

j_call: TRBJ1-1
clone_size: many
v_call: TRBV10-2
d_call: NA
cdr3_aa: CASDTGGTEAFF
cdr3_nt: TGCGCCAGCGACACAGGAGGGACTGAAGCTTTCTTT

j_call: TRBJ1-3
clone_size: many
v_call: TRBV2
d_call: NA
cdr3_aa: CASSPSTASRAGNTIYF
cdr3_nt: TGTGCCAGCAGTCCCTCTACCGCCAGTAGAGCTGGAAACACCATATATTTT

j_call: TRBJ1-1
clone_size: many
v_call: TRBV12-5
d_call: NA
cdr3_aa: CASGLAQGIRPNTEAFF
cdr3_nt: TGTGCTAGTGGTTTGGCCCAGGGGATTCGACCGAACACTGAAGCTTTCTTT

j_call: TRBJ2-7
clone_size: few
v_call: TRBV18
d_call: TRBD1
cdr3_aa: CASSPGRQGWFPYEQYF
cdr3_nt: TGTGCCAGCTCACCGGGCAGACAGGGGTGGTTTCCCTACGAGCAGTACTTC

j_call: TRBJ2-1
clone_size: NA
v_call: TRBV20-1
d_call: TRBD1
cdr3_aa: CSAEQGLRAYNEQFF
cdr3_nt: TGCAGTGCGGAACAGGGGTTGCGGGCTTACAATGAGCAGTTCTTC

j_call: TRBJ2-5
clone_size: many
v_call: TRBV2
d_call: TRBD2
cdr3_aa: CASTWTSGGETQYF
cdr3_nt: TGTGCCAGCACTTGGACTAGCGGGGGGGAGACCCAGTACTTC

j_call: TRBJ2-5
clone_size: many
v_call: TRBV4-2
d_call: TRBD2
cdr3_aa: CASSQETAGLQETQYF
cdr3_nt: TGTGCCAGCAGCCAAGAAACAGCGGGACTTCAAGAGACCCAGTACTTC

j_call: TRBJ1-1
clone_size: many
v_call: TRBV12-3/TRBV12-4
d_call: NA
cdr3_aa: CASRDHSQNTEAFF
cdr3_nt: TGTGCCAGCAGAGACCATTCACAGAACACTGAAGCTTTCTTT

j_call: TRBJ2-7
clone_size: many
v_call: TRBV28
d_call: TRBD2
cdr3_aa: CATCSGGGNYEQYF
cdr3_nt: TGTGCCACTTGTAGTGGCGGGGGAAACTACGAGCAGTACTTC

j_call: TRBJ1-1
clone_size: many
v_call: TRBV7-8
d_call: NA
cdr3_aa: CASSLPRGLNTEAFF
cdr3_nt: TGTGCCAGCAGCCTCCCTCGTGGGTTGAACACTGAAGCTTTCTTT

j_call: TRBJ2-5
clone_size: NA
v_call: TRBV5-4
d_call: NA
cdr3_aa: CASSSRGEETQCF
cdr3_nt: TGTGCCAGCAGCTCCCGGGGTGAAGAGACCCAGTGCTTC

j_call: TRBJ2-5
clone_size: many
v_call: TRBV7-2
d_call: NA
cdr3_aa: CASSRNGLWGGTQYF
cdr3_nt: TGTGCCAGCAGCCGAAATGGACTTTGGGGAGGGACCCAGTACTTC